These 14 T cell receptor beta chains originate from one sample sequenced in a study of shared clonotypes between healthy human individuals. Repertoires were generated with immunoSEQ multiplex PCR, while TCRdb's copy carries only in-frame clones and drops some. The sample has under 2,500,000 clones, almost 96% seen once; the top ten hold roughly 0.13%. Source material: naive CD4+ T cells sorted from blood. Stated subset: CD45RA+ positively selected. These receptors all stem from a man younger than 35 in good health.

The chain couples TRBV28 to TRBJ1-5; D gene uncertain. There are 15 residues in the CDR3. The V end was cut by 6 bases, the J end by 2 bases, with 14 bases between. CDR1 and CDR2 (germline): MDHEN, SYDVKM. This chain's CDR3 is CASRSDVVGNQPQHF. For the CDR3, the DNA is TGTGCCAGCAGATCGGACGTCGTGGGCAATCAGCCCCAGCATTTT.

Only one count was recorded for this clone. The genes are TRBV6-1 and TRBJ2-1; 13 bases are shared with TRBD2. V was pared by 4 bases and J by 4 bases, with 4 bases of the junction left unmatched. In germline, CDR1 is MNHNS, CDR2 SASEGT. CDR3 length equals 16 residues. CDR3 sequence: CASSGQGLAGYNEQFF. CDR3 bases: TGTGCCAGCAGTGGGCAGGGACTAGCGGGGTACAATGAGCAGTTCTTC.

The chain combines TRBV5-1 with TRBJ2-2; D remains unclear. CDR3 length equals 16 residues. The germline V gene encodes CDR1 SGHRS and CDR2 YFSETQ. V dropped 3 bases and J dropped 7 bases, with 19 bases sitting between them. The CDR3, as DNA: TGCGCCAGCAGCTCCCGAGGAAGCCCAGCCAGCGGGGAGCTGTTTTTT. It is translated as CASSSRGSPASGELFF.

This clone has just one count. The gene calls are TRBV10-3 and TRBJ1-2; the match to TRBD1 covers 7 bases. After removal of 3 bases from V and 7 bases from J, the junction contained 11 bases not matched to a gene. Germline-derived CDR1 and CDR2 are ENHRY and SYGVKD. The CDR3 spans 15 residues. The CDR3 loop reads CAISDGQGVVSGYTF. The CDR3 DNA reads as TGTGCCATCAGTGATGGCCAGGGGGTGGTCTCTGGCTACACCTTC.

Note on this clone: Given a much more abundant clone one base away, this may be a read error. Other DNA variants within this sample encode the same CDR3. The chain combines TRBV7-9 with TRBJ2-3; D gene unclear. Germline loops: CDR1 SEHNR, CDR2 FQNEAQ (reference sequence). Between the trimmed V and J ends, which lost 1 base and 4 bases, there was a span of 3 bases. The CDR3 contains 12 residues. CDR3 in DNA: TGTGCCAGCAGCTTAGGGGCAGATACGCAGTATTTT. Its translation is CASSLGADTQYF.

J is TRBJ2-7 and V is TRBV6-5; weak D call: TRBD1 (5 bases). The V gene lost 6 bases and the J gene lost 0 bases, with 15 bases spanning the gap. CDR1 is MNHEY and CDR2 is SVGAGI in the germline V gene. The CDR3 sequence is 15 residues long. CDR3 in amino acids: CASSPGNHPSYEQYF. The CDR3 nucleotides are TGTGCCAGCAGCCCAGGGAACCACCCCTCCTACGAGCAGTACTTC.

The genes are TRBV11-3 and TRBJ2-1, with D unresolved. The CDR3 spans 12 residues. Germline V CDR1 and CDR2: SGHNT, YENEEA. The germline V and J ends were trimmed by 2 bases and 8 bases, with 7 bases remaining between them. The CDR3 coding sequence is TGTGCCAGCAGCTTAATACAGCATGAGCAGTTCTTC. Protein: CASSLIQHEQFF.

The chain is built from TRBV11-1 and TRBJ1-1; 8 nucleotides agree with TRBD1. V shed 5 bases and J 8 bases; nucleotides not matched to a gene: 7. The germline V gene encodes CDR1 SGHAT and CDR2 FQDESV (reference sequence). This CDR3 is 13 amino acids long. CDR3 DNA sequence: TGTGCCAGCAGCCCCGGACAGGGCGCCGAAGCTTTCTTT. Its protein product is CASSPGQGAEAFF.

This clone was seen a single time. The gene calls are TRBV6-1 and TRBJ2-7; D may be TRBD1 (5 bases). Deletions cut 2 bases from V and 3 bases from J, with 14 bases between. Germline V gene sequence: CDR1 MNHNS, CDR2 SASEGT. The CDR3 covers 15 residues. The DNA of the CDR3 is TGTGCCAGCAGTGAACTGGCAGGGTTGGTCTACGAGCAGTACTTC. Its protein is CASSELAGLVYEQYF.

The J gene is TRBJ2-2, the V gene TRBV5-1; 8 nucleotides line up with TRBD2. The germline V gene has CDR1 SGHRS and CDR2 YFSETQ. The CDR3 sequence is 16 residues long. Losses at the gene ends were 3 bases for V and 0 bases for J; bases not matched to a gene: 4. The CDR3 protein is CASSSQAGANTGELFF. CDR3 DNA: TGCGCCAGCAGCTCACAAGCGGGGGCGAACACCGGGGAGCTGTTTTTT.

The V and J genes are TRBV11-2 and TRBJ2-7; 9 nucleotides line up with TRBD1. The V gene end was trimmed by 5 bases and the J gene end by 5 bases; junction bases not matched to a gene: 7. CDR1 is SGHAT and CDR2 is FQNNGV in the germline V gene. CDR3 length equals 14 residues. The CDR3 DNA follows: TGTGCCAGCAGCCCTTGGACAGGGGAAAACGAGCAGTACTTC. Protein product: CASSPWTGENEQYF. The full variable domain, rest sourced from reference TRBV11-2 and TRBJ2-7, is EAGVAQSPRYKIIEKRQSVAFWCNPISGHATLYWYQQILGQGPKLLIQFQNNGVVDDSQLPKDRFSAERLKGVDSTLKIQPAKLEDSAVYLCASSPWTGENEQYFGPGTRLTVT.

This clone was detected only a few times. J is TRBJ1-2 and V is TRBV25-1, with D possibly TRBD1 on 6 matching bases. V was pared by 0 bases and J by 4 bases, with 9 bases between. From germline, CDR1 is MGHDK and CDR2 SYGVNS. The CDR3 contains 14 residues. The CDR3 bases are TGTGCCAGCAGTGAATATCAGGGGATCTATGGCTACACCTTC. Translated, it gives CASSEYQGIYGYTF.

Details on this clone: The same CDR3 is also encoded by other DNA sequences in this sample. The rearrangement joins TRBV20-1 to TRBJ2-2; D remains unclear. The CDR3 loop spans 11 amino acids. CDR1 and CDR2 (germline): DFQATT, SNEGSKA (reference sequence). V lost 5 bases and J lost 1, with 2 bases in between. The CDR3 sequence is CSARNTGELFF. The CDR3, as DNA: TGCAGTGCTCGGAACACCGGGGAGCTGTTTTTT.

The gene calls are TRBV4-3 and TRBJ2-1; perhaps TRBD1 as D (6 bases). The CDR3 length is 16 residues. V shed 6 bases and J shed 3 bases, with 18 bases lying between them. CDR1 is LGHNA and CDR2 is YSLEER in the germline V gene. The CDR3 region is CASSSSRGSFYNEQFF. CDR3 DNA sequence: TGCGCCAGCAGTTCCTCTAGGGGGAGTTTCTACAATGAGCAGTTCTTC.